Listed below are T cell receptor beta chains from one sample, sequenced in a study of breast tumors, draining lymph nodes, adjacent tissues. TCRdb re-called the multiplex PCR reads with MiXCR, one entry per CDR3 protein. This sample yields approximately 100,000 distinct CDR3 sequences, of which around 21% are seen a single time; approximately 1.3% belongs to the top ten. Sequences were obtained from axillary lymph node tissue. Source of these receptors: a female donor with breast cancer. Some clones in this sample may be carry-over from other donors' samples. The CDR3 runs from the conserved cysteine through the conserved F or W. D genes are given only for firm matches. The size entry is marked missing in some rows and otherwise reads once, few, many or a size class.

TRBJ2-7 | many | TRBD2 | 17 | TRBV6-6 | TGTGCCAGCAGCTACCCCGCTAGCGGGAGTTCGTTGGGCGAGCAGTACTTC | CASSYPASGSSLGEQYF
TRBJ1-5 | few | . | 13 | TRBV30 | TGTGCCTGGAGTACCGGAGGGGTCCAGCCCCAGCATTTT | CAWSTGGVQPQHF
TRBJ2-5 | many | TRBD1 | 14 | TRBV28 | TGTGCCAGCAGTGCCCGGACAGGGCAAGAGACCCAGTACTTC | CASSARTGQETQYF
TRBJ2-2 | many | . | 13 | TRBV5-1 | TGCGCCAGCAGGGGCGGGGACACCGGGGAGCTGTTTTTT | CASRGGDTGELFF
TRBJ1-4 | . | . | 16 | TRBV6-1 | TGTGCCAGCTGCCCGGGGGAGGGGGGGATTCGTGAAAAACTGTTTTTT | CASCPGEGGIREKLFF
TRBJ2-1 | many | . | 13 | TRBV7-6 | TGTGCCAGCAGCCGGATTCCAGGCAATGAGCAGTTCTTC | CASSRIPGNEQFF
TRBJ2-1 | many | TRBD1 | 14 | TRBV7-2 | TGTGCCAGCAGCTCCCGACAGGGAAAGCATGAGCAGTTCTTC | CASSSRQGKHEQFF
TRBJ1-5 | . | . | 18 | TRBV6-6 | TGTGCCAGCAGTTACCCGAGTCGGAGGAATTTGGGCAATCAGCCCCAGCATTTT | CASSYPSRRNLGNQPQHF
TRBJ2-1 | many | . | 14 | TRBV13 | TGTGCCAGCTGCTTTGGGCATTTTTGCAATGAGCAGTTCTTC | CASCFGHFCNEQFF
TRBJ2-1 | few | TRBD2 | 15 | TRBV28 | TGTGCCAGCAGTTTTCGCGGGAGAGTCTACAATGAGCAGTTCTTC | CASSFRGRVYNEQFF
TRBJ2-4 | few | TRBD2 | 14 | TRBV5-6 | TGTGCCAGCACCCAATGGGGGAGGGAAAACATTCAGTACTTC | CASTQWGRENIQYF
TRBJ2-2 | many | . | 15 | TRBV2 | TGTGCCAGCAGCCGGACCCGAGAGGGGACCGGGGAGCTGTTTTTT | CASSRTREGTGELFF
TRBJ2-1 | many | . | 15 | TRBV5-4 | TGTGCCAGCAGCTTGGACGGGAGCTCCTACAATGAGCAGTTCTTC | CASSLDGSSYNEQFF
TRBJ2-7 | . | . | 13 | TRBV5-6 | TGTGCCAGCAGCTGGGGGACGCGGATTGAGCAGTACTTC | CASSWGTRIEQYF
TRBJ2-7 | many | TRBD1 | 14 | TRBV5-5 | TGTGCCAGCAGCGGACGACAGGGGTACTACGAGCAGTACTTC | CASSGRQGYYEQYF
TRBJ2-5 | many | TRBD2 | 15 | TRBV3-1 | TGTGCCAGCAGTTTAGGGAGGGGTCCCCAAGAGACCCAGTACTTC | CASSLGRGPQETQYF
TRBJ2-1 | many | . | 14 | TRBV11-3 | TGTGCCAGCAGCTTATCTAGAGGGTACAATGAGCAGTTCTTC | CASSLSRGYNEQFF
TRBJ1-2 | many | . | 13 | TRBV7-9 | TGTGCCAGCAGCTTAGTTGGATACGGTGGCTACACCTTC | CASSLVGYGGYTF
TRBJ1-2 | many | . | 14 | TRBV3-1 | TGTGCCAGCAGCCAAGGACAGGCCACCTATGGCTACACCTTC | CASSQGQATYGYTF
TRBJ2-1 | . | . | 15 | TRBV28 | TGTGCCAGCAGTTTAGGCCCGGAGAGATACAATGAGCAGTTCTTC | CASSLGPERYNEQFF
TRBJ2-5 | many | . | 16 | TRBV7-9 | TGTGCCAGCAGCAACCCCCCCGTGACTCGACAAGAGACCCAGTACTTC | CASSNPPVTRQETQYF
TRBJ1-5 | many | . | 12 | TRBV2 | TGTGCCAGCAGTGGGGGCAATCAGCCCCAGCATTTT | CASSGGNQPQHF
TRBJ2-3 | . | TRBD2 | 14 | TRBV28 | TGTGCCGGAGAGCGGGAGAGGTTAACAGATACGCAGTATTTT | CAGERERLTDTQYF
TRBJ2-7 | many | . | 17 | TRBV7-2 | TGTGCCAGCAGCGCCCGGGCCCGGAGGGACTTTAGGTACGAGCAGTACTTC | CASSARARRDFRYEQYF
TRBJ1-4 | many | . | 16 | TRBV7-9 | TGTGCCAGCACCCGACGAACAGGGAGGTCTGGGGAAAAACTGTTTTTT | CASTRRTGRSGEKLFF
TRBJ2-2 | many | . | 15 | TRBV7-3 | TGTGCCAGCAGCTTGGGACTGAGTGATACCGGGGAGCTGTTTTTT | CASSLGLSDTGELFF
TRBJ1-6 | many | TRBD1 | 17 | TRBV2 | TGTGCCAGCAGTGAATATGATGTCCGGGACAGGTATTCACCCCTCCACTTT | CASSEYDVRDRYSPLHF
TRBJ1-6 | few | . | 14 | TRBV28 | TGTGCCAGCAGCCGAACCTCCATGGGTTCACCCCTCCACTTT | CASSRTSMGSPLHF